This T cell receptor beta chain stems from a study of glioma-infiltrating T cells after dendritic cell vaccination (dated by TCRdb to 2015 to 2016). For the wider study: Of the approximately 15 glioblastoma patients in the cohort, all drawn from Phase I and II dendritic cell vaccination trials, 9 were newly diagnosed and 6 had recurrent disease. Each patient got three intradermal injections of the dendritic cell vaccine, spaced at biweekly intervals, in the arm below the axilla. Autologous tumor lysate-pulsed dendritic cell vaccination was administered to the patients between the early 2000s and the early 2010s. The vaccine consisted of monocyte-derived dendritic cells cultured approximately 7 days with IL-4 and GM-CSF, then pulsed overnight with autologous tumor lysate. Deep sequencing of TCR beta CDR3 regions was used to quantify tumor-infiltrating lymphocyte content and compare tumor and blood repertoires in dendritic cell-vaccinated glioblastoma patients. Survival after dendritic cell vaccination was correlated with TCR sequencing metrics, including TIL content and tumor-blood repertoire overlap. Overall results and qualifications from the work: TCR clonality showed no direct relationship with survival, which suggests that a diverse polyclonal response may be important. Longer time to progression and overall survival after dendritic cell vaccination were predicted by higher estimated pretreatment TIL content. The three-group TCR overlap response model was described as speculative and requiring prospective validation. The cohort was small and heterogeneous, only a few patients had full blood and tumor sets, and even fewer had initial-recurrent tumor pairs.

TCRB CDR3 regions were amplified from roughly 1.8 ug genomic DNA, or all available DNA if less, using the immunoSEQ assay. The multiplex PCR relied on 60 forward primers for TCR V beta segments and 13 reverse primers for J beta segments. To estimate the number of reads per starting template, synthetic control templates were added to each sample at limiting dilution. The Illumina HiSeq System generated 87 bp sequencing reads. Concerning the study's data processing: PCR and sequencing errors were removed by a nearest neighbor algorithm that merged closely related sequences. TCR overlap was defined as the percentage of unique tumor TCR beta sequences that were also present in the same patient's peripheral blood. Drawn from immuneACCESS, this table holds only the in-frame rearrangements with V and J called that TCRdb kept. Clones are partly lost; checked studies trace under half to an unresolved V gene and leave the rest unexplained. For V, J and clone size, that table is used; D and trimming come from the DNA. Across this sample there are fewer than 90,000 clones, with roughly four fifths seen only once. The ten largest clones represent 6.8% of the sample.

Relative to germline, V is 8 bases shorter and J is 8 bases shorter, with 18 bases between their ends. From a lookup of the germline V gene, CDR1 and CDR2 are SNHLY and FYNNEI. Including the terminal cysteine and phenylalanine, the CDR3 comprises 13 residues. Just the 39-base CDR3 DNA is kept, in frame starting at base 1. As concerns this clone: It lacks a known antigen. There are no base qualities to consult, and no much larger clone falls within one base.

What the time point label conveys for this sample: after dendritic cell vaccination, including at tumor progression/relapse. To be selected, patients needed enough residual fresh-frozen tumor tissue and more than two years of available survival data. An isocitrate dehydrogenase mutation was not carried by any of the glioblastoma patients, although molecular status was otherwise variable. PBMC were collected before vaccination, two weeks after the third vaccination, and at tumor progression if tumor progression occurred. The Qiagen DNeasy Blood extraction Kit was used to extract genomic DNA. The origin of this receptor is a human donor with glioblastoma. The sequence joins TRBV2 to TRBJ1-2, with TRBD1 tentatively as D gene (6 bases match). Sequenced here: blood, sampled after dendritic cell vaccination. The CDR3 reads CASLPRGFSGYTF. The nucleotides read TGTGCCAGCCTGCCCAGGGGTTTTTCGGGCTACACCTTC.